A single TCR beta chain is shown here with its context. The data originate from a study of CD8+ T cells in alopecia areata. Study overall: Oral tofacitinib (5 to 10 mg twice daily) was administered to treated patients.

This CDR3 comprises 16 residues. V lost 4 bases, J lost 2 bases, and 6 bases stayed unmatched. The germline CDR1 and CDR2 sequences are MGHRA and YSYEKL. Extracted RNA was reverse transcribed into cDNA, the sequencing template. TCRdb keeps only in-frame clones here, not all; method: immunoSEQ multiplex PCR. The sample holds 140,000 to 150,000 clones, 85% to 90% seen once. Separation by sorting yielded CD4+ and CD8+ T cells from PBMCs. Material: CD8+ T cells sorted from blood, obtained at week 0. This sequence joins TRBV4-1 and TRBJ2-7; 12 nucleotides agree with TRBD2. This TCR came from a human donor with alopecia areata. The CDR3 protein is CASSPGLAGHTYEQYF. CDR3 nucleotide sequence: TGCGCCAGCAGCCCCGGACTAGCGGGACATACCTACGAGCAGTACTTC.